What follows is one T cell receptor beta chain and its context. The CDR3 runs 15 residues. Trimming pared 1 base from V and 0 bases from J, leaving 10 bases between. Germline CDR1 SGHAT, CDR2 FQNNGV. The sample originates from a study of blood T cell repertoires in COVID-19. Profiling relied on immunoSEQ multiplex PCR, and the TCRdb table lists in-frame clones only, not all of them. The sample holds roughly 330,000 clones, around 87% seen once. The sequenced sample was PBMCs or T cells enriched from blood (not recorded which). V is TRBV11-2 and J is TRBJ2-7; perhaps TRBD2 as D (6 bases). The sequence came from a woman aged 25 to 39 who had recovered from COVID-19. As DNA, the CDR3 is TGTGCCAGCAGCTTAGTAGGGAGGTACTCCTACGAGCAGTACTTC. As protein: CASSLVGRYSYEQYF.